The text below deals with one TCR beta chain. The antigen is unknown. The data were taken from a study of T cell responses to AZD1222 COVID-19 vaccine. Measured with immunoSEQ multiplex PCR; TCRdb has only the in-frame clones, and not every one. The repertoire holds over 95,000 clones, with approximately 91% as singletons. Whole-study results and caveats: Scientists sampled the repertoires only once the peak T cell response had passed. Reports indicate that nearly half of spike-specific TCRs are directed at unmutated variant regions. Spike was spanned by vaccine-associated CD4 TCRs, with dominance at 160-218 and 743-854. Donors skewed white British and female; clonal diversity was possibly underestimated.

Germline values: CDR1 SGHTA, CDR2 FQGNSA. The CDR3 extends over 14 amino acids. V lost 1 base and J lost 2, with 8 bases in between. The chain combines TRBV7-2 with TRBJ1-2; perhaps TRBD1 as D (5 bases). The origin of this receptor is an adult in good health. Here the sequenced sample was peripheral blood, taken on day 0 of AZD1222 vaccination. CDR3 in amino acids: CASSLVSGNYGYTF. The CDR3 nucleotides are TGTGCCAGCAGCTTAGTATCAGGGAACTATGGCTACACCTTC.